The count of the clone carrying this TCR beta chain is one. The antigen remains unidentified. This record belongs to a study of T cell responses to AZD1222 COVID-19 vaccine. Study-wide results and caveats: Seropositive at baseline were only a handful of AZD1222 recipients. There were vaccine-associated CD4 TCRs across spike, dominant at 160-218 and 743-854. Repertoire collection took place solely once the T cell response had peaked.

The CDR3 is 11 amino acids. Deletions cut 2 bases from V and 5 bases from J, with 4 bases between. Germline V gene data show CDR1 as SGHKS and CDR2 as YYEKEE (reference sequence). Clones were read by immunoSEQ multiplex PCR, and TCRdb kept only the in-frame ones, dropping some. The sample shows roughly 130,000 clones, around 90% of them seen only once. The sequenced sample was peripheral blood, obtained 28 days after the second AZD1222 dose. This sequence originates from an adult who received the AZD1222 COVID-19 vaccine. This rearrangement joins TRBV5-5 to TRBJ2-5; no clear D gene. CDR3 bases: TGTGCCAGCAGCTTTTTGGAGACCCAGTACTTC. Amino acid sequence: CASSFLETQYF.